Below, 21 T cell receptor beta chains from the same sample are listed, as sequenced in a study of cytomegalovirus exposure and HLA in healthy donors. In the PCR, 60 Vbeta and 13 Jbeta primers were used. Sequenced by immunoSEQ multiplex PCR; TCRdb stores in-frame clones only, minus some. The table has a few hundred thousand clones, 85% to 95% seen once. The sequencing sample was made of PBMCs. The receptor set was obtained from a girl aged 2-10 years in good health and CMV-seronegative.

This chain connects TRBV28 to TRBJ2-7; 8 bases map to TRBD1. Trimming at V came to 8 bases and at J to 3 bases, leaving 6 bases not matched to a gene. Germline CDR1 and CDR2: MDHEN and SYDVKM. The CDR3 has 13 amino acids. The CDR3 loop is CASLGQESYEQYF. CDR3 nucleotides: TGTGCCAGCCTGGGACAGGAGAGCTACGAGCAGTACTTC.

The rearrangement joins TRBV5-4 to TRBJ2-2; 7 positions match TRBD2. This CDR3 has 15 residues. The V gene's germline CDR1 is SGHNT and CDR2 YYREEE (reference sequence). The V segment lost 4 bases and the J segment 4 bases; nucleotides outside the gene matches: 7. CDR3 nucleotide sequence: TGTGCCAGCAGCCGTATCTCTAGCGGCACCGGGGAGCTGTTTTTT. Protein sequence: CASSRISSGTGELFF. The whole variable domain, filled in from reference TRBV5-4 and TRBJ2-2, reads ETGVTQSPTHLIKTRGQQVTLRCSSQSGHNTVSWYQQALGQGPQFIFQYYREEENGRGNFPPRFSGLQFPNYSSELNVNALELDDSALYLCASSRISSGTGELFFGEGSRLTVL.

The rearrangement uses TRBV2 and TRBJ2-3, with a possible D match to TRBD2 (6 bases). Trimming left V 7 bases short and J 4 bases short, with 12 bases between. The CDR3 covers 13 residues. Germline CDR1 reads SNHLY; CDR2 reads FYNNEI. Here the CDR3 DNA reads TGTGCCAGCAAGTCGGGGGAGGCAGATACGCAGTATTTT. Amino acid sequence: CASKSGEADTQYF.

The V call is TRBV6-5, the J call TRBJ2-5; tentative D call: TRBD2 (6 bases). From germline, CDR1 is MNHEY and CDR2 SVGAGI. This CDR3 has 15 amino acids. Deletions cut 5 bases from V and 1 base from J, with 14 bases between. CDR3 sequence reads: CASSPYNGGQETQYF. CDR3 DNA sequence: TGTGCCAGCAGTCCGTATAACGGGGGCCAAGAGACCCAGTACTTC.

V usage is TRBV21-1 and J usage is TRBJ1-1; the D call in the table, TRBD1, was not verified against the DNA. TRBV21-1 is a listed pseudogene. CDR3 length equals 12 residues. CDR3 nucleotide sequence: TGTGCCAGCCAACAGGGGGGCACTGAAGCTTTCTTT. Its protein product is CASQQGGTEAFF.

The chain couples TRBV2 to TRBJ1-4; D is unresolved. The germline V and J ends were trimmed by 7 bases and 7 bases, with 13 bases remaining between them. CDR3 length equals 13 residues. Germline CDR1 reads SNHLY; CDR2 reads FYNNEI. The CDR3 loop reads CASKPGFSEKLFF. CDR3 DNA: TGTGCCAGCAAGCCGGGGTTTTCTGAAAAACTGTTTTTT.

The genes are TRBV5-6 and TRBJ2-5; 10 nucleotides line up with TRBD1. Germline lookup yields CDR1 SGHDT and CDR2 YYEEEE. The length of the CDR3 is 16 residues. Trimming cost V 4 bases and J 2 bases; bases outside gene matches: 8. The CDR3 sequence: CASSNPGQGPQETQYF. The CDR3 coding sequence is TGTGCCAGCAGCAACCCGGGACAGGGGCCGCAAGAGACCCAGTACTTC.

V and J are TRBV30 and TRBJ1-6; D ambiguous. This CDR3 is 12 amino acids long. Trimming took 1 base from V and 8 from J, leaving 6 bases between them. Per the germline V gene, CDR1 is GTSNPN and CDR2 is SVGIG (reference sequence). The CDR3 reads CAWSGGHSPLHF. CDR3 sequence (DNA): TGTGCCTGGAGTGGAGGGCATTCACCCCTCCACTTT. Complete variable domain (other parts from reference TRBV30 and TRBJ1-6): SQTIHQWPATLVQPVGSPLSLECTVEGTSNPNLYWYRQAAGRGLQLLFYSVGIGQISSEVPQNLSASRPQDRQFILSSKKLLLSDSGFYLCAWSGGHSPLHFGNGTRLTVT.

J is TRBJ2-7 and V is TRBV5-1, with 7 bases lining up with TRBD1. Germline assignment: CDR1 SGHRS and CDR2 YFSETQ. The CDR3 spans 14 residues. Trimming cost V 4 bases and J 0 bases; bases outside gene matches: 4. The CDR3 DNA reads TGCGCCAGCAGCACGACAGGGAGCTCCTACGAGCAGTACTTC. It translates to CASSTTGSSYEQYF. Variable domain in full (rest from reference TRBV5-1 and TRBJ2-7): KAGVTQTPRYLIKTRGQQVTLSCSPISGHRSVSWYQQTPGQGLQFLFEYFSETQRNKGNFPGRFSGRQFSNSRSEMNVSTLELGDSALYLCASSTTGSSYEQYFGPGTRLTVT.

The CDR3 DNA follows: TGTGCCAGCAGCCAAGAGGCTGGCTACACCTTC. Translated, it gives CASSQEAGYTF. This chain uses TRBV4-2 with TRBJ1-2; no reliable D call. Germline V gene lookup returns CDR1 LGHNA and CDR2 YNFKEQ. V was shortened by 0 bases and J by 7 bases, with 3 bases between the two germline ends. This CDR3 region has 11 residues.

This clone was seen just once. This chain links TRBV2 with TRBJ2-2, with TRBD1 matching 9 bases. The CDR3 has 19 amino acids. Germline CDR1 and CDR2: SNHLY and FYNNEI. The V and J ends lost 4 bases and 4 bases, in that order; junction bases with no gene match: 16. CDR3 nucleotide sequence: TGTGCCAGCAGTGTGCCCAGGGACAGGGTAGATGAAAGCACCGGGGAGCTGTTTTTT. Amino acid sequence: CASSVPRDRVDESTGELFF. Combining the CDR3 with reference TRBV2 and TRBJ2-2 gives the whole variable domain EPEVTQTPSHQVTQMGQEVILRCVPISNHLYFYWYRQILGQKVEFLVSFYNNEISEKSEIFDDQFSVERPDGSNFTLKIRSTKLEDSAMYFCASSVPRDRVDESTGELFFGEGSRLTVL.

V usage is TRBV6-1 and J usage is TRBJ1-5; D not certain. This CDR3 has 13 residues. Trimming removed 0 bases from V and 5 bases from J, with 5 bases in between. Per germline, CDR1 MNHNS and CDR2 SASEGT. The CDR3 here is CASSEAFDQPQHF. CDR3 bases: TGTGCCAGCAGTGAAGCTTTCGATCAGCCCCAGCATTTT.

In its sample, this clone was seen once. The CDR3 reads CAISPTGALVANTGELFF. The CDR3 DNA reads TGTGCCATCAGCCCGACAGGGGCCCTCGTCGCGAACACCGGGGAGCTGTTTTTT. The rearrangement links TRBV10-3 to TRBJ2-2; 8 bases map to TRBD1. The CDR3 consists of 18 residues. CDR1 and CDR2 (germline): ENHRY, SYGVKD. The V segment lost 6 bases and the J segment 0 bases; nucleotides outside the gene matches: 12.

Turning to this clone: Other nucleotide sequences in the sample specify the same CDR3. The chain couples TRBV5-1 to TRBJ1-2, with D possibly TRBD1 on 6 matching bases. Trimming shortened V by 0 bases and J by 4 bases, and 10 bases separated the two germline ends. This CDR3 has 14 amino acids. Germline assignment: CDR1 SGHRS and CDR2 YFSETQ. The CDR3 DNA sequence: TGCGCCAGCAGCTTGGAGGGAGGGGGCTATGGCTACACCTTC. Translating it yields CASSLEGGGYGYTF.

This clone came up a few times. For the CDR3, the DNA is TGCGCCAGCAGCCTTCTACCGGAACAGGGTGATCAGCCCCAGCATTTT. It yields the protein CASSLLPEQGDQPQHF. The chain has TRBV4-1 and TRBJ1-5, with a tentative D call TRBD1 (6 bases). V was trimmed by 4 bases and J by 5 bases, leaving 18 bases between them. CDR1 and CDR2 (germline): MGHRA, YSYEKL. The CDR3 has 16 amino acids.

V and J are TRBV28 and TRBJ1-2; maybe TRBD1 (6 bases). The germline V gene has CDR1 MDHEN and CDR2 SYDVKM. The CDR3 contains 14 residues. Trimming took 3 bases from V and 5 from J, leaving 13 bases between them. CDR3 loop: CASSFTGTGYGYTF. The CDR3 DNA is TGTGCCAGCAGTTTCACCGGAACAGGGTATGGCTACACCTTC.

In this sample, this clone turned up once. CDR3 coding DNA: TGCAGCGTTGGGCTCGCAACTAATGAAAAACTGTTTTTT. Amino acid sequence: CSVGLATNEKLFF. The genes are TRBV29-1 and TRBJ1-4; D is unresolved. The V gene's germline CDR1 is SQVTM and CDR2 ANQGSEA. V was clipped by 4 bases and J by 0 bases, with 6 bases between them. CDR3 length equals 13 residues.

The chain carries TRBV30 and TRBJ1-2, with 7 bases fitting TRBD1. Germline V CDR1 and CDR2: GTSNPN, SVGIG (reference sequence). The CDR3 runs to 12 residues. V lost 5 bases, J lost 2 bases, and 2 bases stayed unmatched. CDR3 in amino acids: CAWGQENYGYTF. The CDR3 DNA reads as TGTGCCTGGGGACAGGAAAACTATGGCTACACCTTC. Complete variable domain (other parts from reference TRBV30 and TRBJ1-2): SQTIHQWPATLVQPVGSPLSLECTVEGTSNPNLYWYRQAAGRGLQLLFYSVGIGQISSEVPQNLSASRPQDRQFILSSKKLLLSDSGFYLCAWGQENYGYTFGSGTRLTVV.

The chain carries TRBV29-1 and TRBJ1-2; TRBD1 aligns across 9 bases. V shed 3 bases and J 7 bases; nucleotides not matched to a gene: 9. Germline lookup yields CDR1 SQVTM and CDR2 ANQGSEA. The CDR3 loop spans 14 amino acids. DNA of the CDR3: TGCAGCGTTGACCGGGACAGGGAAGGGGGTGGCTACACCTTC. The encoded protein is CSVDRDREGGGYTF. Supplemented by reference TRBV29-1 and TRBJ1-2, the full variable domain reads SAVISQKPSRDICQRGTSLTIQCQVDSQVTMMFWYRQQPGQSLTLIATANQGSEATYESGFVIDKFPISRPNLTFSTLTVSNMSPEDSSIYLCSVDRDREGGGYTFGSGTRLTVV.

J is TRBJ2-7 and V is TRBV6-1; TRBD1 agrees at 8 bases. The trim removed 0 bases at V and 3 bases at J, leaving 4 bases unmatched. The CDR3 is 15 residues long. The germline CDR1 and CDR2 sequences are MNHNS and SASEGT. Written as DNA, the CDR3 is TGTGCCAGCAGTGAAGCCCGGGACAGGAACTACGAGCAGTACTTC. This codes for CASSEARDRNYEQYF.

J is TRBJ1-1 and V is TRBV2, with D maybe TRBD1 (6 bases). Germline V gene data show CDR1 as SNHLY and CDR2 as FYNNEI. V lost 2 bases to trimming and J lost 6 bases, with 13 bases between them. The CDR3 covers 14 residues. CDR3 region: CASSEWTALPEAFF. The CDR3 DNA follows: TGTGCCAGCAGTGAATGGACAGCGTTGCCTGAAGCTTTCTTT. Drawing the rest from reference TRBV2 and TRBJ1-1, the complete variable domain is EPEVTQTPSHQVTQMGQEVILRCVPISNHLYFYWYRQILGQKVEFLVSFYNNEISEKSEIFDDQFSVERPDGSNFTLKIRSTKLEDSAMYFCASSEWTALPEAFFGQGTRLTVV.